A selection of T cell receptor beta chains follows, all from one sample in a study of Ad26.COV2.S vaccination and SARS-CoV-2 variants. The table came from immunoSEQ multiplex PCR; TCRdb's copy has only in-frame clones and leaves some out. The table records some 390,000 clones, about nine tenths of them present only once. The sample here was peripheral blood, taken in a trial of Ad26.COV2.S vaccine versus placebo. These receptors were taken from a person aged 18 to 65 who received the Ad26.COV2.S COVID-19 vaccine or a placebo. Each CDR3 is given with its conserved first and last residue. A D gene is named only where the DNA matches it firmly. Rows give clone size only sometimes, using once, few, many, or a class for an expanded clone.

J: TRBJ2-5
size: NA
D: NA
V: TRBV7-6
DNA: TGTGCCAGCAGCGAAAACGCGGAGGGGCAAGAGACCCAGTACTTC
CDR3: CASSENAEGQETQYF

J: TRBJ1-4
size: NA
D: NA
V: TRBV6-5
DNA: TGTGCCAGCAGGACCATCGGAACTAATGAAAAACTGTTTTTT
CDR3: CASRTIGTNEKLFF

J: TRBJ1-3
size: NA
D: NA
V: TRBV28
DNA: TGTGCCAGCAGGCCTGGGCCGGCGGACACCATATATTTT
CDR3: CASRPGPADTIYF

J: TRBJ2-2
size: NA
D: NA
V: TRBV5-4
DNA: TGTGCCAGCAGCTTGGACCCTACCGGGGAGCTGTTTTTT
CDR3: CASSLDPTGELFF

J: TRBJ2-5
size: NA
D: TRBD2
V: TRBV11-2
DNA: TGTGCCAGCAGCGCCTCCGGGACTAGCGGTACCGAAGAGACCCAGTACTTC
CDR3: CASSASGTSGTEETQYF

J: TRBJ2-5
size: NA
D: TRBD2
V: TRBV9
DNA: TGTGCCAGCAGCGTAATGCCGGGACTAGCGGGAGCCCTCCAAGAGACCCAGTACTTC
CDR3: CASSVMPGLAGALQETQYF

J: TRBJ2-1
size: once
D: NA
V: TRBV19
DNA: TGTGCCAGTAGCTTGGCAGGTAGCTCCTACAATGAGCAGTTCTTC
CDR3: CASSLAGSSYNEQFF

J: TRBJ2-7
size: NA
D: TRBD2
V: TRBV27
DNA: TGTGCCAGCAGTTCTCTAGCGGGAGGCGACTACGAGCAGTACTTC
CDR3: CASSSLAGGDYEQYF

J: TRBJ2-1
size: NA
D: NA
V: TRBV7-3
DNA: TGTGCCAGCAGCACTAGCCATAGCTCCTACAATGAGCAGTTCTTC
CDR3: CASSTSHSSYNEQFF

J: TRBJ2-3
size: NA
D: TRBD1
V: TRBV5-1
DNA: TGCGCCAGCAGTCTGTTAGGACAGGGGCCTACAGATACGCAGTATTTT
CDR3: CASSLLGQGPTDTQYF

J: TRBJ2-3
size: NA
D: TRBD2
V: TRBV5-1
DNA: TGCGCCAGCAGCCCACTTCCCGGGACTACCACAGATACGCAGTATTTT
CDR3: CASSPLPGTTTDTQYF

J: TRBJ2-7
size: NA
D: NA
V: TRBV6-5
DNA: TGTGCCAGCAGTTCTTGGGACACCGCCTACGAGCAGTACTTC
CDR3: CASSSWDTAYEQYF

J: TRBJ1-2
size: NA
D: TRBD1
V: TRBV27
DNA: TGTGCCAGCAGTTACAGACAGGGCCCCCGCTCTATCTATGGCTACACCTTC
CDR3: CASSYRQGPRSIYGYTF

J: TRBJ1-5
size: NA
D: NA
V: TRBV28
DNA: TGTGCCGGGGGACGGAGCAATCAGCCCCAGCATTTT
CDR3: CAGGRSNQPQHF

J: TRBJ2-7
size: NA
D: NA
V: TRBV7-2
DNA: TGTGCCAGCAGCCTCGGACGGGCCTCCTACGAGCAGTACTTC
CDR3: CASSLGRASYEQYF

J: TRBJ1-5
size: NA
D: NA
V: TRBV5-3
DNA: TGTGCCAGAAGCTTCCACTGGTCTCTCGATCAGCCCCAGCATTTT
CDR3: CARSFHWSLDQPQHF

J: TRBJ2-2
size: NA
D: NA
V: TRBV2
DNA: TGTGCCAGCACGCCCTCCTCGAGCACCGGGGAGCTGTTTTTT
CDR3: CASTPSSSTGELFF

J: TRBJ2-3
size: NA
D: NA
V: TRBV5-4
DNA: TGTGCCAGCAGCTTGGCCGGGCCGTCAGATACGCAGTATTTT
CDR3: CASSLAGPSDTQYF

J: TRBJ1-2
size: few
D: TRBD1
V: TRBV6-5
DNA: TGTGCCAGCAGTATCCGGGACAGTGTAAACTATGGCTACACCTTC
CDR3: CASSIRDSVNYGYTF

J: TRBJ1-2
size: NA
D: NA
V: TRBV6-1
DNA: TGTGCCAGCAGTGAAGGTCTCAGCAACTATGGCTACACCTTC
CDR3: CASSEGLSNYGYTF

J: TRBJ1-5
size: NA
D: NA
V: TRBV30
DNA: TGTGCCTGGAGTGCGGTCGGACAGCCCCAGCATTTT
CDR3: CAWSAVGQPQHF

J: TRBJ1-1
size: NA
D: NA
V: TRBV10-1
DNA: TGCGCCAGCATCGAGCCGGGTATGAACACTGAAGCTTTCTTT
CDR3: CASIEPGMNTEAFF

J: TRBJ1-5
size: NA
D: TRBD1
V: TRBV27
DNA: TGTGCCAGCAGTTTCACAGGGGGCAGGTTCGGCAATCAGCCCCAGCATTTT
CDR3: CASSFTGGRFGNQPQHF

J: TRBJ2-1
size: NA
D: TRBD1
V: TRBV28
DNA: TGTGCCAGCAGCGTTCAGACAGGGTCGTTTCGCAATGAGCAGTTCTTC
CDR3: CASSVQTGSFRNEQFF

J: TRBJ2-2
size: NA
D: NA
V: TRBV7-9
DNA: TGTGCCAGCAGCCCGCTGACATTCACCGGGGAGCTGTTTTTT
CDR3: CASSPLTFTGELFF

J: TRBJ2-5
size: few
D: NA
V: TRBV7-8
DNA: TGTGCCAGCAGCTCCTCAGGGGCCGGATGGGAGACCCAGTACTTC
CDR3: CASSSSGAGWETQYF

J: TRBJ2-3
size: NA
D: TRBD1
V: TRBV6-6
DNA: TGTGCCAGCAGCCCCCTTAGGGGGCAAACAGATACGCAGTATTTT
CDR3: CASSPLRGQTDTQYF

J: TRBJ2-1
size: NA
D: TRBD2
V: TRBV24-1
DNA: TGTGCCACCAGTGATCCCAAGGGTAGCGGGAATTCTGGTGAGCAGTTCTTC
CDR3: CATSDPKGSGNSGEQFF

J: TRBJ2-7
size: NA
D: NA
V: TRBV28
DNA: TGTGCCAGCAGTACAGGGTCCCCTTACGAGCAGTACTTC
CDR3: CASSTGSPYEQYF

J: TRBJ2-3
size: NA
D: TRBD2
V: TRBV3-1/TRBV3-2
DNA: TGTGCCAGCAGCCCCAGACCCGGGGGGGGAGCAGATACGCAGTATTTT
CDR3: CASSPRPGGGADTQYF

J: TRBJ2-1
size: NA
D: NA
V: TRBV30
DNA: TGTGCCTGGAGTGCCTGGACCGGGGAGCGGGTTGATGAGCAGTTCTTC
CDR3: CAWSAWTGERVDEQFF

J: TRBJ2-1
size: NA
D: NA
V: TRBV12-3/TRBV12-4
DNA: TGTGCCAGCAGTCTCGGGAGTTACAATGAGCAGTTCTTC
CDR3: CASSLGSYNEQFF

J: TRBJ1-4
size: NA
D: NA
V: TRBV28
DNA: TGTGCCAGCAGCCGCATCCTCGGGGTTGGAAGTGAAAAACTGTTTTTT
CDR3: CASSRILGVGSEKLFF

J: TRBJ2-1
size: once
D: NA
V: TRBV4-1
DNA: TGCGCCAGCAGCCAAGCCGAAGCGGGCACCTACAATGAGCAGTTCTTC
CDR3: CASSQAEAGTYNEQFF

J: TRBJ2-7
size: NA
D: NA
V: TRBV6-5
DNA: TGTGCCAGCAGTTCCCTAGCGCAGATCTACGAGCAGTACTTC
CDR3: CASSSLAQIYEQYF

J: TRBJ1-2
size: NA
D: NA
V: TRBV6-5
DNA: TGTGCCAGCAGTCCGAGACAGGCCCAATATGGCTACACCTTC
CDR3: CASSPRQAQYGYTF

J: TRBJ2-1
size: NA
D: TRBD1
V: TRBV6-5
DNA: TGTGCCAGCAGTCGGACAGGGGGCTACAATGAGCAGTTCTTC
CDR3: CASSRTGGYNEQFF

J: TRBJ2-2
size: NA
D: TRBD2
V: TRBV18
DNA: TGTGCCAGCTCACTTGCCGGGACTAGCGGGAACACCGGGGAGCTGTTTTTT
CDR3: CASSLAGTSGNTGELFF

J: TRBJ2-7
size: NA
D: NA
V: TRBV11-3
DNA: TGTGCCAGCAGCTTAGTTCAGGACAACGAGCAGTACTTC
CDR3: CASSLVQDNEQYF

J: TRBJ1-1
size: NA
D: NA
V: TRBV27
DNA: TGTGCCAGCAGTTTTTCGGGGAGTGAAGCTTTCTTT
CDR3: CASSFSGSEAFF

J: TRBJ2-7
size: NA
D: NA
V: TRBV7-8
DNA: TGTGCCAGCAGTGGGGGTCTGGAGAGGGAGCAGTACTTC
CDR3: CASSGGLEREQYF

J: TRBJ2-1
size: NA
D: TRBD1
V: TRBV15
DNA: TGTGCCACCAGCAGAGATCGTGGGACAGGGCGGTTCAATGAGCAGTTCTTC
CDR3: CATSRDRGTGRFNEQFF

J: TRBJ2-1
size: NA
D: TRBD2
V: TRBV5-1
DNA: TGCGCCAGCAGCTCAGGGGCAGCGGGAGGGTACGATGAGCAGTTCTTC
CDR3: CASSSGAAGGYDEQFF

J: TRBJ2-1
size: NA
D: NA
V: TRBV12-3/TRBV12-4
DNA: TGTGCCAGCAGTTTGCTCAATGAGCAGTTCTTC
CDR3: CASSLLNEQFF

J: TRBJ2-1
size: NA
D: TRBD1
V: TRBV12-3/TRBV12-4
DNA: TGTGCCAGCAGTAAAGGGACAGGCGATGAGCAGTTCTTC
CDR3: CASSKGTGDEQFF

J: TRBJ2-1
size: NA
D: TRBD2
V: TRBV9
DNA: TGTGCCAGCAGCTTTCGGATACTAGCGGGAGGTATGAATGAGCAGTTCTTC
CDR3: CASSFRILAGGMNEQFF

J: TRBJ1-2
size: NA
D: NA
V: TRBV19
DNA: TGTGCCAGTAGTATAGGAGGCGGAACCTTTTATGGCTACACCTTC
CDR3: CASSIGGGTFYGYTF